The entry below describes one TCR beta chain. Its antigen specificity is not known. No much larger clone exists at a distance of one base, and base qualities are not known. The data were obtained in a study of CD8 T cells in Susac syndrome (dated by TCRdb to the late 2010s). Turning to the overall study: Whether CD8+ T cell activation and differentiation in Susac syndrome was antigen driven was tested using repertoire sequencing. CD8+ T cell repertoire clonality was compared between 11 to 12 healthy donors, around 14 Susac syndrome patients and roughly 15 multiple sclerosis patients. Overall results and qualifications from the work: The number of individuals in the TCR sequencing and HLA analysis was acknowledged as relatively small.

The CDR3 runs 14 amino acids, cysteine and phenylalanine included. The kept DNA is CDR3 alone, 42 bases in frame from the first base. Deletion took 3 bases off V and 3 bases off J, with a span of 9 bases between the germline ends. Peripheral blood CD8+ and CD4+ T cells from healthy donors, Susac syndrome patients and multiple sclerosis patients were profiled using high-throughput TCR beta sequencing. Treatment-naive patients with stable or active relapsing-remitting disease fulfilling revised McDonald criteria were used as multiple sclerosis controls. CD8+ TEMRA cells were enriched by FACS, while bulk CD8+ and CD4+ T cells were purified by magnetic negative isolation. Blood was drawn into EDTA tubes, processed within 24 hours, and PBMCs were isolated by density gradient centrifugation. PBMCs intended for TCR sequencing were cryopreserved in liquid nitrogen and were subsequently thawed in a 37 degrees C water bath. The sorted or isolated CD4+, CD8+ and CD8+ TEMRA cells reached a purity of at least 90%.

RNA was extracted with the RNeasy kit and about 0.5 to 1 ug was reverse transcribed using random hexamers. TCR beta CDR3 regions were amplified with the immunoSEQ multiplex PCR assay covering 54 Vbeta and 13 Jbeta segments. Bias from PCR amplification was corrected by using a synthetic template baseline for primer optimization and for computational correction. The paper's data handling went like this. Reads were annotated to V, D and J genes per IMGT and analyzed with immunoSEQ Analyzer, keeping only productive sequences. Clonality was calculated as one minus the Shannon entropy normalized by log2 of the number of productive unique sequences. For each patient and control, public and private clones were evaluated among the 100 most prevalent clones. Clones were defined as Susac-specific when absent from the healthy and MS cohorts, from over a thousand published viral clones and from other ImmuneACCESS disease sequences. Using fastp at Q25 and MiXCR, TCRdb reprocessed the public reads and kept productive beta chains. Here each entry gathers all rows of one CDR3 protein and keeps the most common genes and DNA. TCRdb's processing, not the authors', yielded these V and J calls. The table for this sample lists about 300,000 distinct CDR3 sequences; about 82% of them were counted only once. Of the sample, around 0.2% falls within the top ten clones.

This sequence was found in a human donor with multiple sclerosis. Source material: CD8+ T cells from PBMCs. The chain employs TRBV12-3 or TRBV12-4 and TRBJ1-5; no D gene call is confident. CDR3 region: CASSFESPNQPQHF. The nucleotide sequence reads TGTGCCAGCAGTTTCGAGAGTCCCAATCAGCCCCAGCATTTT.